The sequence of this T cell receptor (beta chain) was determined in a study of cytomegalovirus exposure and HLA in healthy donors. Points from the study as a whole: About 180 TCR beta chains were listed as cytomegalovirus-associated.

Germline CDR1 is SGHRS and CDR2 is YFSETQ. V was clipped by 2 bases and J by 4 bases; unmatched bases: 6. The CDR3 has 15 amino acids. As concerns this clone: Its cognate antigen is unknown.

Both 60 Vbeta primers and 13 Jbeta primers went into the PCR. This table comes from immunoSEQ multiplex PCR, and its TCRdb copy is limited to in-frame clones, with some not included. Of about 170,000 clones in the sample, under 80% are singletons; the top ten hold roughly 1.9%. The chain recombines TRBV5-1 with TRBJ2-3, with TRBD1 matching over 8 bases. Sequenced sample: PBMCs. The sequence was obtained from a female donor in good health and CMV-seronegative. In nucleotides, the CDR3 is TGCGCCAGCAGCTTTGGGGGACAGGTTTCAGATACGCAGTATTTT. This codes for CASSFGGQVSDTQYF. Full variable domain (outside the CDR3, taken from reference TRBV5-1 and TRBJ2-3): KAGVTQTPRYLIKTRGQQVTLSCSPISGHRSVSWYQQTPGQGLQFLFEYFSETQRNKGNFPGRFSGRQFSNSRSEMNVSTLELGDSALYLCASSFGGQVSDTQYFGPGTRLTVL.